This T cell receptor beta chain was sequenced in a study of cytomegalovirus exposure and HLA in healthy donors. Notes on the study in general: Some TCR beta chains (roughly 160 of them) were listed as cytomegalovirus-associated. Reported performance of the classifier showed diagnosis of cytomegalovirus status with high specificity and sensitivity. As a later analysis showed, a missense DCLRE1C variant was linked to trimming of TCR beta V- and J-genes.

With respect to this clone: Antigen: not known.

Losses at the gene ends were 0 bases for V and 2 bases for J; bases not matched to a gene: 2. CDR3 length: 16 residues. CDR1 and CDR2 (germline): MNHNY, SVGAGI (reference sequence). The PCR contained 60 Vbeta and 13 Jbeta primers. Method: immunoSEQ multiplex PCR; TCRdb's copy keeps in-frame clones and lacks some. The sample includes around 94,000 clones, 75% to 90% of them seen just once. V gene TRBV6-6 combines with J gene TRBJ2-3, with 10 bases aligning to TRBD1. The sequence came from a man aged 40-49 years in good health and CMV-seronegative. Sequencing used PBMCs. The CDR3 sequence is CASSYSGTGATDTQYF. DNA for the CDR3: TGTGCCAGCAGTTACTCCGGGACAGGGGCCACAGATACGCAGTATTTT.